In this sample, the clone carrying this T cell receptor beta chain turned up a few times. Authors' methods: The assay estimated nucleated cells by amplifying reference gene primers. TCRdb's copy holds only in-frame clones and misses some; the assay was immunoSEQ multiplex PCR. V and J calls and clone size follow that table, whereas D and trimming were derived from the DNA. Of roughly 160,000 clones detected, 88% appear once; the ten largest clones hold approximately 2.1%. The sample originates from a study of blood T cell repertoires in COVID-19. CDR3 length: 13 amino acids. V was shortened by 3 bases and J by 8 bases, with 10 bases between the two germline ends. CDR1 and CDR2 (germline): MDHEN, SYDVKM.

The sample was peripheral blood. The rearrangement uses TRBV28 and TRBJ1-4; perhaps TRBD1 as D (5 bases). The source of this sequence is a man aged 45-60 years who had recovered from COVID-19. CDR3 sequence reads: CASSFPGREKLFF. DNA of the CDR3: TGTGCCAGCAGTTTCCCAGGGAGGGAAAAACTGTTTTTT.